The clone carrying this T cell receptor (beta chain) was picked up a small number of times. Its antigen is not known. TCRdb re-called the 5' RACE reads through MiXCR, storing one row per CDR3 protein. The sample has roughly 400,000 distinct CDR3 sequences; more than 15% are singletons. CDR3 length equals 15 residues. Germline CDR1 and CDR2: MNHEY and SMNVEV (reference sequence). The V end was cut by 3 bases, the J end by 10 bases, with 16 bases between. The data originate from a study of T-cell memory formation after mild COVID-19. Whole-study context: Most TCR clusters belonged to a single donor.

Overall study findings and caveats: Clones that got smaller from day 15 to 85 had even CD4/CD8, while clones growing later tipped toward CD4+.

The receptor was derived from a man between 18 and 35 years old who had mild COVID-19 (a few samples of this study predate the infection). Cell type and time point are not known. The V call is TRBV27, the J call TRBJ1-6; a weak D match, TRBD1 (6 bases). Material: PBMCs or a T cell subset sorted from them (not recorded which). As DNA, the CDR3 is TGTGCCAGCAGTTTCCAGGGGTTGGTTTGGTCACCCCTCCACTTT. It codes for CASSFQGLVWSPLHF.